The 7 T cell receptor beta chains below come from one sample, sequenced in a study of blood T cells in healthy people across ages. PCR was performed a second time for about 6 to 12 cycles using a sample-barcoded 5' primer and a J-beta primer mix. TCRdb recomputed calls from the 5' RACE reads with MiXCR, one row per CDR3 protein. The sample comprises some 1,800,000 distinct CDR3 sequences, approximately 40% of which are singletons, and more than 20% rests with the top ten. Sequencing input: blood. These TCRs come from a human donor in good health.

This clonotype appeared a few times. The rearrangement uses TRBV5-1 and TRBJ1-5, with 10 positions matching TRBD1. V dropped 4 bases and J dropped 1; count of bases not matched to a gene: 20. Germline values: CDR1 SGHRS, CDR2 YFSETQ. The CDR3 runs 21 residues. The CDR3 loop is CASSPDRGIRVDRTSNQPQHF. The CDR3 DNA reads TGCGCCAGCAGCCCGGACAGGGGGATCAGGGTTGATCGGACGAGCAATCAGCCCCAGCATTTT. Full variable domain (missing parts from reference TRBV5-1 and TRBJ1-5): KAGVTQTPRYLIKTRGQQVTLSCSPISGHRSVSWYQQTPGQGLQFLFEYFSETQRNKGNFPGRFSGRQFSNSRSEMNVSTLELGDSALYLCASSPDRGIRVDRTSNQPQHFGDGTRLSIL.

This clonotype has just a few counts. The chain employs TRBV6-1 and TRBJ1-5, with 8 positions matching TRBD1. V was pared by 6 bases and J by 2 bases, with 9 bases of the junction left unmatched. The CDR3 spans 16 residues. Germline CDR1 and CDR2: MNHNS and SASEGT. This CDR3 is CASSRAGGIGNQPQHF. The CDR3 region has the DNA TGTGCCAGCAGCAGGGCAGGGGGCATTGGCAATCAGCCCCAGCATTTT.

This clonotype has only a few counts. The chain uses TRBV9 and TRBJ2-3; D gene uncertain. Germline V gives CDR1 SGDLS, CDR2 YYNGEE. The CDR3 loop spans 13 amino acids. Trimming took 0 bases from V and 5 from J, leaving 7 bases between them. The CDR3: CASSVAWGDTQYF. Written as DNA, the CDR3 is TGTGCCAGCAGCGTAGCATGGGGAGATACGCAGTATTTT.

The V and J genes are TRBV3-1 and TRBJ2-3; no clear D. Trimming took 0 bases from V and 1 from J, leaving 8 bases between them. The CDR3 contains 15 residues. Germline assignment: CDR1 LGHDT and CDR2 YNNKEL (reference sequence). The CDR3 here is CASSQEGSGTDTQYF. DNA of the CDR3: TGTGCCAGCAGCCAAGAGGGGTCAGGCACAGATACGCAGTATTTT.

With respect to this clonotype: At one end, the junction sequence differs from germline, possibly due to a read error. This sequence joins TRBV6-5 and TRBJ1-1; D call uncertain. This CDR3 contains 14 residues. Germline CDR1 MNHEY, CDR2 SVGAGI. The CDR3 here is CASSYLGLNTEVFF. The CDR3 nucleotides read TGTGCCAGCAGTTACCTGGGCTTGAACACTGAAGTTTTCTTT.

The chain combines TRBV7-2 with TRBJ1-2, with D unresolved. From germline, CDR1 is SGHTA and CDR2 FQGNSA. CDR3 size: 14 residues. The V end was cut by 7 bases, the J end by 4 bases, with 16 bases between. The CDR3: CASTLGPGAYGYTF. The CDR3 DNA sequence: TGTGCCAGCACCCTAGGCCCAGGAGCCTATGGCTACACCTTC.

This chain uses TRBV10-3 with TRBJ1-1; D not resolved. The CDR3 spans 15 residues. With 2 bases removed from V and 3 bases from J, the gap between germline ends came to 13 bases. Germline V gives CDR1 ENHRY, CDR2 SYGVKD. CDR3 in amino acids: CAISEPYIFDTEAFF. Here the CDR3 DNA reads TGTGCCATCAGTGAGCCGTACATATTCGACACTGAAGCTTTCTTT.